This passage covers 19 T cell receptor beta chains from one sample sequenced in a study of OX40 agonist ivuxolimab in advanced cancers. Using immunoSEQ multiplex PCR, the repertoire was profiled, and TCRdb retains in-frame clones only, with some absent. The sample lists 70,000 or so clones, roughly 80% occurring once. The source was CD4+ or CD8+ T cells sorted from blood, collected in a trial of the OX40 agonist ivuxolimab. Receptor source: an adult with an advanced solid tumor such as melanoma, head and neck, liver or kidney cancer.

This clone is labeled medium-sized. The chain carries TRBV18 and TRBJ1-2; D is ambiguous. Trimming pared 0 bases from V and 1 base from J, leaving 9 bases between. The CDR3 length is 15 residues. CDR1 is KGHSH and CDR2 is LQKENI in the germline V gene. In DNA, the CDR3 is TGTGCCAGCTCACCACCGTTGGGCAGTAACTATGGCTACACCTTC. This translates into CASSPPLGSNYGYTF.

V is TRBV5-6 and J is TRBJ1-2; 8 bases line up with TRBD1. Germline values: CDR1 SGHDT, CDR2 YYEEEE. V gave up 0 bases and J gave up 6 bases; unmatched junction bases: 10. The CDR3 is 16 amino acids. The CDR3 sequence is CASSLGSGGAGNGYTF. CDR3 in DNA: TGTGCCAGCAGCTTGGGATCAGGGGGCGCAGGGAATGGCTACACCTTC.

The chain couples TRBV7-8 to TRBJ2-4, with D perhaps TRBD1 (5 bases). This CDR3 has 14 amino acids. Trimming shortened V by 3 bases and J by 8 bases, and 14 bases separated the two germline ends. The germline V gene has CDR1 SGHVS and CDR2 FQNEAQ. CDR3 residues: CASSLGPQFDIQYF. CDR3 nucleotides: TGTGCCAGCAGCTTGGGGCCCCAGTTTGACATTCAGTACTTC.

The chain couples TRBV10-3 to TRBJ1-2, with TRBD1 identical over 9 bases. The CDR3 has 14 residues. CDR1 and CDR2 from the germline V gene are ENHRY and SYGVKD. V lost 6 bases, J lost 4 bases, and 6 bases stayed unmatched. CDR3 bases: TGTGCCATCAGCAGACAGGGGGAGGGCTATGGCTACACCTTC. Translation: CAISRQGEGYGYTF.

The chain couples TRBV19 to TRBJ1-4; 8 positions match TRBD1. The CDR3 has 16 residues. Per the germline V gene, CDR1 is LNHDA and CDR2 is SQIVND (reference sequence). J lost 7 bases, V lost 7 bases, and 14 bases had no gene match. CDR3 in amino acids: CASTPPGGSGSEKLFF. Here the CDR3 DNA reads TGTGCCAGTACCCCCCCAGGGGGCTCGGGGAGTGAAAAACTGTTTTTT.

This sequence joins TRBV12-2 and TRBJ2-7. TRBV12-2 is reported as a pseudogene. The CDR3 is 15 residues long. The CDR3 region has the DNA TGTGCAAGTCGCACCCCCAGCGACACGCCGTACGAGCAGTACGTC. Protein: CASRTPSDTPYEQYV.

The chain has TRBV30 and TRBJ2-7; 7 bases match TRBD2. V shed 2 bases and J 0 bases; nucleotides not matched to a gene: 4. The germline gives CDR1 GTSNPN, CDR2 SVGIG (reference sequence). CDR3 length equals 14 residues. The CDR3 spells CAWSSRESSYEQYF. The CDR3 coding sequence is TGTGCCTGGAGTTCGCGGGAGAGCTCCTACGAGCAGTACTTC.

The chain combines TRBV19 with TRBJ2-5; TRBD1 matches at 10 bases. Germline CDR1 reads LNHDA; CDR2 reads SQIVND (reference sequence). The V and J ends lost 3 bases and 5 bases, in that order; junction bases with no gene match: 6. This CDR3 is built from 15 residues. The CDR3 is CASSMKTGGGETQYF. Here the CDR3 DNA reads TGTGCCAGTAGTATGAAGACAGGGGGCGGTGAGACCCAGTACTTC.

The chain is built from TRBV7-9 and TRBJ2-1, with TRBD1 identical over 7 bases. The CDR3 has 19 amino acids. From germline, CDR1 is SEHNR and CDR2 FQNEAQ (reference sequence). The J segment lost 0 bases and the V segment lost 5 bases, leaving 16 bases of the junction unmatched. The CDR3 protein is CASSPSIRRTGDSYNEQFF. The CDR3 bases are TGTGCCAGCAGCCCCTCTATAAGGCGTACAGGGGACTCCTACAATGAGCAGTTCTTC.

The J gene is TRBJ2-1, the V gene TRBV7-9, with 8 nucleotides matching TRBD2. Germline assignment: CDR1 SEHNR and CDR2 FQNEAQ (reference sequence). This CDR3 has 16 residues. J was trimmed by 0 bases and V by 5 bases; bases with no gene match: 6. Here the CDR3 DNA reads TGTGCCAGCAGCCACCGCGGGGGGCCCTCCTACAATGAGCAGTTCTTC. It codes for CASSHRGGPSYNEQFF.

The chain employs TRBV6-4 and TRBJ1-6; a weak D match, TRBD1 (6 bases). The CDR3 is 17 residues long. Looked up from germline, CDR1 is MRHNA and CDR2 is SNTAGT. The V gene lost 0 bases and the J gene lost 9 bases, with 18 bases spanning the gap. The CDR3 protein is CASSDSIGGGTGSPLHF. CDR3 nucleotides: TGTGCCAGCAGTGACTCGATCGGAGGGGGGACGGGTTCACCCCTCCACTTT.

The V call is TRBV27, the J call TRBJ2-2; TRBD2 matches 10 bases. The junction had 5 bases not matched to a gene; V was cut back by 7 bases and J by 3 bases. This CDR3 region has 15 residues. CDR1 is MNHEY, CDR2 SMNVEV, per germline (reference sequence). CDR3: CASTNSGGYTGELFF. CDR3 bases: TGTGCCAGCACCAATAGCGGGGGGTACACCGGGGAGCTGTTTTTT.

The chain recombines TRBV27 with TRBJ1-1; 10 bases map to TRBD1. V lost 10 bases and J lost 5; bases outside the gene matches: 7. Germline loops: CDR1 MNHEY, CDR2 SMNVEV (reference sequence). This CDR3 contains 13 residues. The CDR3 is CATRGQGRTEAFF. The CDR3 DNA reads as TGTGCCACCAGGGGACAGGGGAGGACTGAAGCTTTCTTT.

This clone was observed a few times. V usage is TRBV7-2 and J usage is TRBJ1-1; possibly TRBD1 for D (5 bases). This CDR3 has 17 amino acids. The V and J ends lost 5 bases and 0 bases respectively, with 19 bases between them. Germline CDR1 reads SGHTA; CDR2 reads FQGNSA. The CDR3 loop reads CASSITGGAEVNTEAFF. The CDR3 DNA sequence: TGTGCCAGCAGCATTACAGGAGGAGCAGAAGTGAACACTGAAGCTTTCTTT.

This rearrangement joins TRBV19 to TRBJ1-4; the match to TRBD1 covers 9 bases. Germline CDR1 reads LNHDA; CDR2 reads SQIVND (reference sequence). With 3 bases clipped from V and 4 bases from J, the junction kept 6 bases outside the gene matches. This CDR3 has 16 residues. The CDR3 coding sequence is TGTGCCAGTAGTATGACCGGGACAGGGCATAATGAAAAACTGTTTTTT. Protein product: CASSMTGTGHNEKLFF.

The count of this clone is one. The rearrangement joins TRBV7-6 to TRBJ1-4; D unclear. Germline V CDR1 and CDR2: SGHVS, FNYEAQ. Trimming pared 6 bases from V and 0 bases from J, leaving 8 bases between. The CDR3 sequence is 14 residues long. The CDR3 loop reads CASSEFATNEKLFF. In DNA, the CDR3 is TGTGCCAGCAGTGAATTTGCAACTAATGAAAAACTGTTTTTT.

The CDR3 sequence is CASSEAGQGAGNTIYF. The CDR3 nucleotides read TGCGCCAGCAGCGAAGCGGGACAGGGGGCTGGAAACACCATATATTTT. The chain combines TRBV5-1 with TRBJ1-3; 11 nucleotides align to TRBD1. Trimming at V came to 4 bases and at J to 2 bases, leaving 5 bases not matched to a gene. The CDR3 spans 16 residues. CDR1 is SGHRS, CDR2 YFSETQ, per germline.

This chain joins TRBV9 and TRBJ2-3, with 10 bases fitting TRBD2. The CDR3 spans 16 residues. Trimming cost V 4 bases and J 4 bases; bases outside gene matches: 9. Germline assignment: CDR1 SGDLS and CDR2 YYNGEE. The chain's CDR3 is CASSIRAGGPADTQYF. CDR3 nucleotides: TGTGCCAGCAGCATAAGAGCGGGGGGGCCGGCAGATACGCAGTATTTT.

The chain joins TRBV7-7 to TRBJ2-5; no clear D gene. Trimming pared 2 bases from V and 6 bases from J, leaving 10 bases between. Germline V lookup: CDR1 SSHAT, CDR2 FNYEAQ (reference sequence). The length of the CDR3 is 13 residues. The CDR3 protein is CASSLLHLQTQYF. The CDR3 coding sequence is TGTGCCAGCAGCTTATTACACCTCCAGACCCAGTACTTC.